These T cell receptor beta chains were read from a single sample in a study of cytomegalovirus exposure and HLA in healthy donors. The table came from immunoSEQ multiplex PCR; TCRdb's copy has only in-frame clones and leaves some out. The table shows 75,000 to 100,000 clones, with just over 70% occurring only once. Sequenced: PBMCs. Receptors were obtained from a man aged 55 to 70 in good health and CMV-seronegative. Both conserved end residues are part of each CDR3. A D gene is named only where the DNA matches it firmly. A row's size may be missing; if present it is once, few, many or a size class.

len: 15
abundance: few
d_gene: -
v_gene: TRBV6-5
j_gene: TRBJ2-7
CDR3aa: CASSHSSQSSYEQYF
CDR3nt: TGTGCCAGCAGCCACAGCTCCCAAAGCTCCTACGAGCAGTACTTC

len: 15
abundance: -
d_gene: TRBD1
v_gene: TRBV5-1
j_gene: TRBJ2-2
CDR3aa: CASSPGQGVTGELFF
CDR3nt: TGCGCCAGCAGCCCCGGACAGGGAGTAACCGGGGAGCTGTTTTTT

len: 14
abundance: -
d_gene: -
v_gene: TRBV5-1
j_gene: TRBJ2-3
CDR3aa: CASSSGLAADTQYF
CDR3nt: TGCGCCAGCAGCTCCGGCCTAGCAGCAGATACGCAGTATTTT

len: 15
abundance: -
d_gene: -
v_gene: TRBV2
j_gene: TRBJ2-7
CDR3aa: CASREKGPRTGEQYF
CDR3nt: TGTGCCAGCAGAGAGAAGGGGCCCCGGACCGGCGAGCAGTACTTC

len: 12
abundance: -
d_gene: -
v_gene: TRBV28
j_gene: TRBJ2-7
CDR3aa: CASRTRVHEQYF
CDR3nt: TGTGCCAGCAGAACCAGGGTCCACGAGCAGTACTTC

len: 16
abundance: -
d_gene: TRBD2
v_gene: TRBV7-2
j_gene: TRBJ2-2
CDR3aa: CASSNWGGRNTGELFF
CDR3nt: TGTGCCAGCAGCAACTGGGGCGGGAGGAACACCGGGGAGCTGTTTTTT

len: 16
abundance: -
d_gene: TRBD2
v_gene: TRBV5-1
j_gene: TRBJ2-1
CDR3aa: CASSIGLAGFKDEQFF
CDR3nt: TGCGCCAGCAGCATAGGACTAGCGGGTTTCAAAGATGAGCAGTTCTTC

len: 16
abundance: -
d_gene: TRBD2
v_gene: TRBV5-4
j_gene: TRBJ2-3
CDR3aa: CASSLEPRGGVDTQYF
CDR3nt: TGTGCCAGCAGCTTGGAGCCGCGGGGGGGCGTCGATACGCAGTATTTT

len: 14
abundance: few
d_gene: -
v_gene: TRBV2
j_gene: TRBJ2-3
CDR3aa: CASREDRSTDTQYF
CDR3nt: TGTGCCAGCAGAGAAGACCGGAGCACAGATACGCAGTATTTT

len: 14
abundance: few
d_gene: TRBD1
v_gene: TRBV5-1
j_gene: TRBJ1-1
CDR3aa: CASSFTGVNTEAFF
CDR3nt: TGCGCCAGCAGCTTTACAGGGGTGAACACTGAAGCTTTCTTT

len: 15
abundance: -
d_gene: -
v_gene: TRBV5-1
j_gene: TRBJ1-3
CDR3aa: CASSLGQISGNTIYF
CDR3nt: TGCGCCAGCAGCTTGGGACAGATCTCTGGAAACACCATATATTTT

len: 13
abundance: -
d_gene: -
v_gene: TRBV5-6
j_gene: TRBJ2-3
CDR3aa: CASRRERTDTQYF
CDR3nt: TGTGCCAGCAGAAGGGAGAGGACAGATACGCAGTATTTT

len: 13
abundance: -
d_gene: TRBD1
v_gene: TRBV18
j_gene: TRBJ1-2
CDR3aa: CASSPGTGIGYTF
CDR3nt: TGTGCCAGCTCACCAGGGACAGGGATTGGCTACACCTTC

len: 15
abundance: -
d_gene: TRBD2
v_gene: TRBV6-6
j_gene: TRBJ2-7
CDR3aa: CASSHWLAGSYEQYF
CDR3nt: TGTGCCAGCAGCCACTGGCTAGCGGGCTCCTACGAGCAGTACTTC

len: 15
abundance: -
d_gene: TRBD2
v_gene: TRBV29-1
j_gene: TRBJ2-5
CDR3aa: CSATGGLAGGETQYF
CDR3nt: TGCAGCGCCACAGGGGGACTAGCGGGCGGAGAGACCCAGTACTTC

len: 15
abundance: -
d_gene: -
v_gene: TRBV5-1
j_gene: TRBJ2-1
CDR3aa: CASSLEGKGDNEQFF
CDR3nt: TGCGCCAGCAGCTTGGAGGGGAAAGGGGACAATGAGCAGTTCTTC

len: 16
abundance: -
d_gene: -
v_gene: TRBV5-5
j_gene: TRBJ1-1
CDR3aa: CASSPWARGGGTEAFF
CDR3nt: TGTGCCAGCAGCCCCTGGGCCAGGGGTGGTGGCACTGAAGCTTTCTTT

len: 14
abundance: -
d_gene: TRBD2
v_gene: TRBV5-4
j_gene: TRBJ2-1
CDR3aa: CASSRDYLNNEQFF
CDR3nt: TGTGCCAGCAGCCGGGACTACCTTAACAATGAGCAGTTCTTC

len: 14
abundance: -
d_gene: -
v_gene: TRBV7-6
j_gene: TRBJ2-1
CDR3aa: CASRRGGNNHEQFF
CDR3nt: TGTGCCAGCCGCCGGGGCGGGAACAACCATGAGCAGTTCTTC

len: 15
abundance: -
d_gene: TRBD1
v_gene: TRBV5-1
j_gene: TRBJ1-1
CDR3aa: CASSPQGQMNTEAFF
CDR3nt: TGCGCCAGCAGCCCCCAGGGACAGATGAACACTGAAGCTTTCTTT

len: 19
abundance: few
d_gene: TRBD2
v_gene: TRBV19
j_gene: TRBJ2-2
CDR3aa: CASSRLGLAGGGNTGELFF
CDR3nt: TGTGCCAGTAGTAGGTTAGGCCTAGCGGGCGGCGGAAACACCGGGGAGCTGTTTTTT

len: 16
abundance: -
d_gene: TRBD2
v_gene: TRBV28
j_gene: TRBJ2-7
CDR3aa: CASSLGGTSGPYEQYF
CDR3nt: TGTGCCAGCAGTTTAGGCGGGACTAGCGGACCCTACGAGCAGTACTTC